The present TCR beta chain was sequenced within a study of sequential checkpoint blockade in melanoma. Study summary: First-line arms were nivolumab then ipilimumab, or the reverse, randomized 1:1.

As for treatment: randomized to nivolumab then ipilimumab (arm A) or the reverse (arm B). Live CD3+CD8+ CD19− CD56− cells were sorted from PBMCs. The assay was immunoSEQ multiplex PCR, and TCRdb's table has in-frame clones only and misses some. This table holds under 13,000 clones, 55% to 70% found once. This clonotype was sampled from a human donor with melanoma. Sequencing was performed on CD8+ T cells sorted from blood (inferred from file names), taken from a patient given nivolumab and ipilimumab in sequence.

CDR3 in amino acids: CASSAQGVRTGGVCQPQHF. CDR3 sequence (DNA): TGTGCCAGCAGCGCCCAGGGGGTGCGGACAGGGGGCGTTTGTCAGCCCCAGCATTTT. The J gene is TRBJ1-5, the V gene TRBV7-9, with 11 bases that match TRBD1. Trimming at V came to 5 bases and at J to 6 bases, leaving 18 bases not matched to a gene. Germline CDR1 and CDR2: SEHNR and FQNEAQ (reference sequence). The CDR3 totals 19 residues.